The source of this T cell receptor (beta chain) is a study of blood T cell repertoires in COVID-19. Background on the study: The origin of the acute and convalescent COVID-19 samples was the United States, Italy and Spain.

Method: immunoSEQ multiplex PCR; TCRdb's copy keeps in-frame clones and lacks some. The sample records around 500,000 clones, roughly nine tenths being singletons. Symptom resolution, clearance, or two negative PCRs marked the recovered donors of Cohort 3. The CDR3 consists of 16 residues. CDR1 and CDR2 from the germline V gene are MGHRA and YSYEKL. Losses at the gene ends were 4 bases for V and 4 bases for J; bases not matched to a gene: 6. The sequencing input was PBMCs or T cells enriched from blood (not recorded which). The clonotype comes from a woman aged 55-69 years who had recovered from COVID-19. The chain joins TRBV4-1 to TRBJ2-3, with 12 bases that match TRBD2. The CDR3 DNA sequence: TGCGCCAGCAGCCTCCCTAGCGGGGGGGCCGCAGATACGCAGTATTTT. Translated: CASSLPSGGAADTQYF.